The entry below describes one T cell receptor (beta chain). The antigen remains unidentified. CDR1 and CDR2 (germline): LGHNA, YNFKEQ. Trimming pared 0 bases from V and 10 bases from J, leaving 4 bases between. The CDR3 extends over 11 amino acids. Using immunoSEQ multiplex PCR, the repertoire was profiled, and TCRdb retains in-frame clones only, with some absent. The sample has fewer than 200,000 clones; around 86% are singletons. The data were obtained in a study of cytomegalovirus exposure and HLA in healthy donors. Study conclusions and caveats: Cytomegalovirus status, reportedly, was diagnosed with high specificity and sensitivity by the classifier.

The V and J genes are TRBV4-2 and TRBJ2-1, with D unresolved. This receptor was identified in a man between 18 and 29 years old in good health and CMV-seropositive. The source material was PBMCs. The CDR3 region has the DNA TGTGCCAGCAGCCAAGATCTAGAGCAGTTCTTC. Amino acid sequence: CASSQDLEQFF.